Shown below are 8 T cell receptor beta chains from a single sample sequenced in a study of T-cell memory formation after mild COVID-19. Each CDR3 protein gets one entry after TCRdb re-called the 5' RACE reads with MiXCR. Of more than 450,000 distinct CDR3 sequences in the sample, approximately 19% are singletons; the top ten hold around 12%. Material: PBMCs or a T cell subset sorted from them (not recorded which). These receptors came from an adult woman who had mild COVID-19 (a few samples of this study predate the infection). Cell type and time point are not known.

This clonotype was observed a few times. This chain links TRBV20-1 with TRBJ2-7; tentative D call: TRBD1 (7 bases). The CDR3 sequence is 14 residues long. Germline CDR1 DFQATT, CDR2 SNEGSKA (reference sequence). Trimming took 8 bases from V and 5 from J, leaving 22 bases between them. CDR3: CSPGGNRGNHEQYF. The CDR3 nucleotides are TGCAGTCCTGGAGGGAACAGGGGAAATCACGAGCAGTACTTC.

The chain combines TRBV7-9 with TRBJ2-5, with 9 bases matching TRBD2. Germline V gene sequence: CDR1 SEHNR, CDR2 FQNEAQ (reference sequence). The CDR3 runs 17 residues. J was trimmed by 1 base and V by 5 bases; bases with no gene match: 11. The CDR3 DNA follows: TGTGCCAGCAGCCCTGGACAGCTAGCGGGGTCCCAAGAGACCCAGTACTTC. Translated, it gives CASSPGQLAGSQETQYF. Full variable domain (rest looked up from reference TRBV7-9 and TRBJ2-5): DTGVSQNPRHKITKRGQNVTFRCDPISEHNRLYWYRQTLGQGPEFLTYFQNEAQLEKSRLLSDRFSAERPKGSFSTLEIQRTEQGDSAMYLCASSPGQLAGSQETQYFGPGTRLLVL.

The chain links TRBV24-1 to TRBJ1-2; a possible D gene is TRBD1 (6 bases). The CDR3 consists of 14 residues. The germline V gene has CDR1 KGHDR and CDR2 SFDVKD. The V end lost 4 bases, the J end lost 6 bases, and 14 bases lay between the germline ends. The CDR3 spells CATSDPGGGNGYTF. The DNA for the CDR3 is TGTGCCACCAGTGACCCAGGAGGGGGGAATGGCTACACCTTC.

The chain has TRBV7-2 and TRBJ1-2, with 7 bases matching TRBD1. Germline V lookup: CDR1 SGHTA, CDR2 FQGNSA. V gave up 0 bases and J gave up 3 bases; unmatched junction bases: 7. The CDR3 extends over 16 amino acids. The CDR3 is CASSLAAGGVDYGYTF. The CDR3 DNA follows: TGTGCCAGCAGCTTAGCGGCAGGGGGTGTCGACTATGGCTACACCTTC.

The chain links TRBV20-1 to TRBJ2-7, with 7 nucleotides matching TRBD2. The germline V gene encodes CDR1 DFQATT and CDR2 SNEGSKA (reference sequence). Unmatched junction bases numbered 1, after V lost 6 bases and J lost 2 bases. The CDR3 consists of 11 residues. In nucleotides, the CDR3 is TGCAGTGCCGGGGGGACCTACGAGCAGTACTTC. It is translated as CSAGGTYEQYF.

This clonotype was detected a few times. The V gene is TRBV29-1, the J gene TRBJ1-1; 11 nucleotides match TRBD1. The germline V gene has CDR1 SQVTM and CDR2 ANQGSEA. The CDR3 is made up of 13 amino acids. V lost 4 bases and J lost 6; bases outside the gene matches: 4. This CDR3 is CSVAGTGGPEAFF. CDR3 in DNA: TGCAGCGTTGCCGGGACAGGGGGTCCTGAAGCTTTCTTT. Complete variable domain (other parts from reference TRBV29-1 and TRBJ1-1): SAVISQKPSRDICQRGTSLTIQCQVDSQVTMMFWYRQQPGQSLTLIATANQGSEATYESGFVIDKFPISRPNLTFSTLTVSNMSPEDSSIYLCSVAGTGGPEAFFGQGTRLTVV.

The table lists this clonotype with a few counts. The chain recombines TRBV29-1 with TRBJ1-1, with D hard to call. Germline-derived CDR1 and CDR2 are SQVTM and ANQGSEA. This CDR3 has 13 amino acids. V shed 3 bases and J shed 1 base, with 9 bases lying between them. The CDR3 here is CSVETSQNTEAFF. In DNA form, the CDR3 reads TGCAGCGTTGAGACCAGCCAGAACACTGAAGCTTTCTTT.

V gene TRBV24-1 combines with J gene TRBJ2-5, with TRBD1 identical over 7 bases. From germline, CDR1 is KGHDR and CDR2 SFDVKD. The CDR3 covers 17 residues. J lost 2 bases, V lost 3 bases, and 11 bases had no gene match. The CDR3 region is CATSDLKSGTVQETQYF. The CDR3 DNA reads TGTGCCACCAGTGATCTTAAATCCGGGACAGTACAAGAGACCCAGTACTTC.